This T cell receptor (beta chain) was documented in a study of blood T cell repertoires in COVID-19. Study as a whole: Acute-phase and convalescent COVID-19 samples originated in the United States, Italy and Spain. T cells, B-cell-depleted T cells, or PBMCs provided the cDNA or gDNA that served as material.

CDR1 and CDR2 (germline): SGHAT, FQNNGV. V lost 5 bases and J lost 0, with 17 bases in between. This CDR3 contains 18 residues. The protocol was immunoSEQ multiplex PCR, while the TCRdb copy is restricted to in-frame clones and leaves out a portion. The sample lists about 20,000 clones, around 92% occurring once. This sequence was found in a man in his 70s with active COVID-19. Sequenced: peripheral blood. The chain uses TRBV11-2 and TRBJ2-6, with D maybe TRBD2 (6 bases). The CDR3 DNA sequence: TGTGCCAGCAGCCTAAGGAGGGGTGCCAGCTCTGGGGCCAACGTCCTGACTTTC. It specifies CASSLRRGASSGANVLTF.